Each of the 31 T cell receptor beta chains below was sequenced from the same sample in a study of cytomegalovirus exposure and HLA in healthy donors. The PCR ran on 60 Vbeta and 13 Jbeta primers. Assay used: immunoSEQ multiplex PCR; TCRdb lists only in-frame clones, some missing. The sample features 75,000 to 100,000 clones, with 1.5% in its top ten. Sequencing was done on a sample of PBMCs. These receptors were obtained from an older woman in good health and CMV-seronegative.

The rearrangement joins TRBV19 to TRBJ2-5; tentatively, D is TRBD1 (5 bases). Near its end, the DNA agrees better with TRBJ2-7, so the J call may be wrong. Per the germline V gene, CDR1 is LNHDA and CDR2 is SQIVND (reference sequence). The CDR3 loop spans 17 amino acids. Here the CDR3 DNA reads TGTGCCAGTAGTACTTGGGGCAGGGAAGTTACTTACTACGAGCAGTACTTC. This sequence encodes CASSTWGREVTYYEQYF.

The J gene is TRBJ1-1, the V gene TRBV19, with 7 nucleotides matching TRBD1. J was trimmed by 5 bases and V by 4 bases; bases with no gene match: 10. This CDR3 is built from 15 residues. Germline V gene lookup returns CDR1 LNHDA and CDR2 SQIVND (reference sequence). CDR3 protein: CASSSTGRGRTEAFF. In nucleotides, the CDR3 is TGTGCCAGTAGTAGTACTGGCAGGGGGAGGACTGAAGCTTTCTTT.

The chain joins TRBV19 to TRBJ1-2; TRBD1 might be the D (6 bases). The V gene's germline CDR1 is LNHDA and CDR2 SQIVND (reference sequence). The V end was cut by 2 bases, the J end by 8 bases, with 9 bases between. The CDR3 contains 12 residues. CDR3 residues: CASSIWGRGYTF. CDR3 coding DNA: TGTGCCAGTAGTATATGGGGGCGCGGCTACACCTTC.

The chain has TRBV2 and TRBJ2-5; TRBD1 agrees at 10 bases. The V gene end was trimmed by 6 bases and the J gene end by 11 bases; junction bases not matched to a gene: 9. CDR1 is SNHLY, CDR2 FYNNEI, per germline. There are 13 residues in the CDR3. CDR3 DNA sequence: TGTGCCAGCAGCCCGGGGACAGGGGTGGTGCAGTACTTC. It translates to CASSPGTGVVQYF.

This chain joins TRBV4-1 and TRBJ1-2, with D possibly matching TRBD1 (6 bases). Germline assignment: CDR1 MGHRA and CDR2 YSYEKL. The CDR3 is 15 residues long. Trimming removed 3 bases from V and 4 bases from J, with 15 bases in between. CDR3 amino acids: CASSQPDRLPYGYTF. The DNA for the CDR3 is TGCGCCAGCAGCCAGCCCGACAGGCTCCCCTATGGCTACACCTTC.

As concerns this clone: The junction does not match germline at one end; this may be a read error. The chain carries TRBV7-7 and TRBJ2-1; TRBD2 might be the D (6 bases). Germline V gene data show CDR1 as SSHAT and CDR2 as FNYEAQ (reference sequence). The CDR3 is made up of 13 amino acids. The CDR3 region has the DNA TGTGCTAGCAGCTTAGCGGAGAACAATGAGCAGTTCTTC. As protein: CASSLAENNEQFF.

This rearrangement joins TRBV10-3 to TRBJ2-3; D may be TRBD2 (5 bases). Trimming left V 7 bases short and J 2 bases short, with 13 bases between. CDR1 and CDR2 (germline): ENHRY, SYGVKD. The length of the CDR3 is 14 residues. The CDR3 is CAIKARADTDTQYF. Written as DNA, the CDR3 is TGTGCCATCAAAGCCAGAGCGGACACAGATACGCAGTATTTT.

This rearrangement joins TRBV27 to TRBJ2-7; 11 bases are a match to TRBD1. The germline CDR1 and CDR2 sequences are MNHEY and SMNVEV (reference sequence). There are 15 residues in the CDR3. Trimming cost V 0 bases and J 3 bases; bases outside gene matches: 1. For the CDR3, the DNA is TGTGCCAGCAGTTTATCAGGGACAGGGGGCTACGAGCAGTACTTC. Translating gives CASSLSGTGGYEQYF.

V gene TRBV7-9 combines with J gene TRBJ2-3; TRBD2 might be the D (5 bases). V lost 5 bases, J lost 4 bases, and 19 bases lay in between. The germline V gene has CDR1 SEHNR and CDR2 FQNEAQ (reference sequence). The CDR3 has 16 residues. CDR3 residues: CASSVTRVRAADTQYF. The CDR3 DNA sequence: TGTGCCAGCAGCGTTACGAGGGTAAGGGCGGCAGATACGCAGTATTTT.

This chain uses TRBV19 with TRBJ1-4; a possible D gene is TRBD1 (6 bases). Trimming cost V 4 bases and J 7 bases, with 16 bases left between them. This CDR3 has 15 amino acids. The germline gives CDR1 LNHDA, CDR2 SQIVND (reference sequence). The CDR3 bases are TGTGCCAGTAGTAGCCGGAACAGGGAGCGTGAAAAACTGTTTTTT. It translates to CASSSRNREREKLFF.

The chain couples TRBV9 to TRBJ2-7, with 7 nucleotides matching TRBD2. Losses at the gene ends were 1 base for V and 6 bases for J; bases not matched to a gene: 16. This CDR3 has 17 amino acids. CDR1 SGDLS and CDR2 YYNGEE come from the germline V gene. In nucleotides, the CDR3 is TGTGCCAGCAGCGTATTGCGGGGTGAGGCGGGAGCCTGCGAGCAGTACTTC. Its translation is CASSVLRGEAGACEQYF.

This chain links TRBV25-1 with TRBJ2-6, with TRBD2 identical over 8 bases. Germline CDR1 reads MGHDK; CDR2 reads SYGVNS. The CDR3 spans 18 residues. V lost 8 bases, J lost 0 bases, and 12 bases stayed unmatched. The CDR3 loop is CASGSGLASSSGANVLTF. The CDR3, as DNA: TGTGCCAGCGGGTCAGGACTAGCATCTAGCTCTGGGGCCAACGTCCTGACTTTC.

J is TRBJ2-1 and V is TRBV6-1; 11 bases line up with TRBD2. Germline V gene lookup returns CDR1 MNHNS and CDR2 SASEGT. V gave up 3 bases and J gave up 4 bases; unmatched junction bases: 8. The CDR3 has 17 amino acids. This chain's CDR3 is CASSDNPGLAEYNEQFF. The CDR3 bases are TGTGCCAGCAGTGACAACCCGGGACTAGCGGAATACAATGAGCAGTTCTTC.

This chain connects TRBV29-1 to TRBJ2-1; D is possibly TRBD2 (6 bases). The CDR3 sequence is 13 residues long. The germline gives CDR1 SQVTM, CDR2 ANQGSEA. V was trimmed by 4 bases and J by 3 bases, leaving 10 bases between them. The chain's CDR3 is CSVGYSGYNEQFF. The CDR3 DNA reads TGCAGCGTTGGGTATAGCGGCTACAATGAGCAGTTCTTC.

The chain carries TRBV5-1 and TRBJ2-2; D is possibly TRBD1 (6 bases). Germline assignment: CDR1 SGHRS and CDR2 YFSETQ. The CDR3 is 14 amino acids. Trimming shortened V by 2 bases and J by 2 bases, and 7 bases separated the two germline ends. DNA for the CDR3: TGCGCCAGCAGCTTCAGGGGAAACACCGGGGAGCTGTTTTTT. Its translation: CASSFRGNTGELFF.

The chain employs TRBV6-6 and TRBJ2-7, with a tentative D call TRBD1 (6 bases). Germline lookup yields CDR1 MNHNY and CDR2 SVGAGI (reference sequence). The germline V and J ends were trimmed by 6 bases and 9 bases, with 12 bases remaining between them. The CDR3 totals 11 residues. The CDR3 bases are TGTGCCAGCAGAGACCGGGACACGCAGTACTTC. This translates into CASRDRDTQYF.

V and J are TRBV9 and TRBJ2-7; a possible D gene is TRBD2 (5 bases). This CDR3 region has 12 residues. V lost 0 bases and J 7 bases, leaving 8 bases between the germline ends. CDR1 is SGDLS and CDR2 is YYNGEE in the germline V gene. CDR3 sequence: CASSVARGEQYF. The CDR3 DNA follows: TGTGCCAGCAGCGTAGCTCGCGGGGAGCAGTACTTC.

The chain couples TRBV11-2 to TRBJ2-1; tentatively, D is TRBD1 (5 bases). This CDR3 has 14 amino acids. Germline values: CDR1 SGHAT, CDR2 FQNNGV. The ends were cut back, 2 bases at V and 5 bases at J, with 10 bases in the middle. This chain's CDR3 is CASSLMTADNEQFF. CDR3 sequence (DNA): TGTGCCAGCAGCTTAATGACAGCAGACAATGAGCAGTTCTTC.

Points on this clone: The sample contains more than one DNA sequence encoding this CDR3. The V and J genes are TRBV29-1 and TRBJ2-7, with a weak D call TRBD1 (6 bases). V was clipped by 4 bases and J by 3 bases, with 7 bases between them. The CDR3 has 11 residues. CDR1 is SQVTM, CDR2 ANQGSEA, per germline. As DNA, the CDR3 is TGCAGCGTTGGGACAGTCTACGAGCAGTACTTC. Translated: CSVGTVYEQYF.

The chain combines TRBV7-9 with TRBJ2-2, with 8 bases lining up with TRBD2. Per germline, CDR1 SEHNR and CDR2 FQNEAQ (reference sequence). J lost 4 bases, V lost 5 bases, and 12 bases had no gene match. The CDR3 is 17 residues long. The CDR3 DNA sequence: TGTGCCAGCAGCCCCCGAATTACTAGCGGCGCCACCGGGGAGCTGTTTTTT. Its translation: CASSPRITSGATGELFF.

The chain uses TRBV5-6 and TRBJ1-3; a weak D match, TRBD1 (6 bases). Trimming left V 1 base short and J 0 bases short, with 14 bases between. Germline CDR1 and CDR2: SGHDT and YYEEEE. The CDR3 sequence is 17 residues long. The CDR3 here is CASSLSLDSRSGNTIYF. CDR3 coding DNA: TGTGCCAGCAGCTTGTCCCTGGACAGTCGCTCTGGAAACACCATATATTTT.

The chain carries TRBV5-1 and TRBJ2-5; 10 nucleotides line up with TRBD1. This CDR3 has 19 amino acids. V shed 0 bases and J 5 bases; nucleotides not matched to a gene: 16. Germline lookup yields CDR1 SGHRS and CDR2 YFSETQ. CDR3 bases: TGCGCCAGCAGCTTGGATCCCCCGACAGGGGGCGTTTTGGGGGAGACCCAGTACTTC. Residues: CASSLDPPTGGVLGETQYF.

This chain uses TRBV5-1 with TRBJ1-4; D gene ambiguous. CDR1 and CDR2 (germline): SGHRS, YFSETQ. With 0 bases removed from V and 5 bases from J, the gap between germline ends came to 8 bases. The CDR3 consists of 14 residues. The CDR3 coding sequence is TGCGCCAGCAGCTTGGTCCGTCCCAATGAAAAACTGTTTTTT. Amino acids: CASSLVRPNEKLFF.

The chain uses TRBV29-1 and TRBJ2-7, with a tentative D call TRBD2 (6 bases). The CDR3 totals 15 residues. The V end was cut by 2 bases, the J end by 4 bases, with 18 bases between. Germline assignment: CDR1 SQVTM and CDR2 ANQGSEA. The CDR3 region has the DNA TGCAGCGTTGAATCGGTGACGGGAGTGGGTTACGAGCAGTACTTC. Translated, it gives CSVESVTGVGYEQYF.

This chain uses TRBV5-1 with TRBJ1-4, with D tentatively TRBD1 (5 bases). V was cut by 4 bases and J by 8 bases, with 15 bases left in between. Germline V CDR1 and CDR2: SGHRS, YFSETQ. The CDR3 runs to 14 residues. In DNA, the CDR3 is TGCGCCAGCAGCGGGGCCGGGGGTAGGGAAAAACTGTTTTTT. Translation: CASSGAGGREKLFF.

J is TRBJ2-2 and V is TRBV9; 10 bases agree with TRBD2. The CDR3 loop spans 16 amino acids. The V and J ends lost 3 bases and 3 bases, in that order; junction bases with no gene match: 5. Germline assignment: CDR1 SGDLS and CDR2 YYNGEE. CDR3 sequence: CASSAGTSAYTGELFF. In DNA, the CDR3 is TGTGCCAGCAGCGCTGGGACTAGCGCTTACACCGGGGAGCTGTTTTTT.

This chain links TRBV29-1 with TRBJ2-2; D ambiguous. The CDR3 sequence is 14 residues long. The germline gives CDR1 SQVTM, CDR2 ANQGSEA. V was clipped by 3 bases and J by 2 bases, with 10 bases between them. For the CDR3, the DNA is TGCAGCGTTGACACTGGAGATAACACCGGGGAGCTGTTTTTT. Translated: CSVDTGDNTGELFF.

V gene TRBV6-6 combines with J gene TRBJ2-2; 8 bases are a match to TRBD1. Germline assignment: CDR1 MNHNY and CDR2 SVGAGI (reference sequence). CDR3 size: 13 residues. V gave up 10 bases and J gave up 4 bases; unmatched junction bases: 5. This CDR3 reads CATRDRITGELFF. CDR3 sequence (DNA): TGTGCCACAAGGGACAGGATCACCGGGGAGCTGTTTTTT.

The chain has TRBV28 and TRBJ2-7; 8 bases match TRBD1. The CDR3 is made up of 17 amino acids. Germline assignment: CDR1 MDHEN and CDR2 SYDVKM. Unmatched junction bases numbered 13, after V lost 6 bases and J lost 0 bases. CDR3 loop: CASRLFSSGGASYEQYF. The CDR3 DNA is TGTGCCAGCAGACTTTTTTCCTCAGGGGGCGCCTCCTACGAGCAGTACTTC.

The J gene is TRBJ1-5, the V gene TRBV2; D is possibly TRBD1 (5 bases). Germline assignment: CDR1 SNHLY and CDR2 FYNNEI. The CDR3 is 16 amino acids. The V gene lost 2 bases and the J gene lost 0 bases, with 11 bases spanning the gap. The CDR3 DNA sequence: TGTGCCAGCAGTGAAACAGGAATTCATAGCAATCAGCCCCAGCATTTT. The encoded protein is CASSETGIHSNQPQHF.

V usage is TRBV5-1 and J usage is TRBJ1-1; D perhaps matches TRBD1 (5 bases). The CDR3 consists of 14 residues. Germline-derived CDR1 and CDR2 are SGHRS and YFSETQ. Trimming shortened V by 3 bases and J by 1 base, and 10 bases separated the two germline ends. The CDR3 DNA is TGCGCCAGCAGCTCGTTTACAGGGAACACTGAAGCTTTCTTT. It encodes CASSSFTGNTEAFF. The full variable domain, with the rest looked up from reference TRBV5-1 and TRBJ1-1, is KAGVTQTPRYLIKTRGQQVTLSCSPISGHRSVSWYQQTPGQGLQFLFEYFSETQRNKGNFPGRFSGRQFSNSRSEMNVSTLELGDSALYLCASSSFTGNTEAFFGQGTRLTVV.